What follows are 28 T cell receptor beta chains derived from one specimen sequenced in a study of CD8+CD57+ T cells in acquired aplastic anemia. Genomic DNA served as template for TCR beta VDJ and CDR3 profiling. TCRdb re-derived calls from the reads in MiXCR, one entry per CDR3 protein. There are about 260,000 distinct CDR3 sequences in the sample; approximately 80% occur only once, and approximately 40% lies in the top ten. Selection for sequencing was limited to patients who had shown CD8+CD57+ cell expansion by flow cytometry. The sample comprised sorted CD4+, CD8+, or CD8+CD57+ T cells (not recorded which) from PBMCs. The source is a human donor with aplastic anemia.

The chain uses TRBV7-8 and TRBJ2-3, with D possibly TRBD1 on 6 matching bases. Trimming stripped 4 bases from V and 14 bases from J, with 22 bases between. This CDR3 is 14 amino acids long. CDR1 is SGHVS, CDR2 FQNEAQ, per germline. CDR3: CASSSWGGRGQLYF. In nucleotides, the CDR3 is TGTGCCAGCAGCTCCTGGGGTGGGCGTGGACAGTTGTATTTT.

With respect to this clonotype: Relative to the germline gene, one junction end is altered; a read error may explain this. J is TRBJ2-1 and V is TRBV9; 7 bases match TRBD2. Germline values: CDR1 SGDLS, CDR2 YYNGEE. The CDR3 has 13 residues. CDR3 DNA: TGTGCCAGCAGCTCCAGCGGGACGGGTGGAACGCTCTTC. Amino acids: CASSSSGTGGTLF.

Comments on this clonotype: One junction end disagrees with the germline gene, perhaps due to a read error. The CDR3, as DNA: TGTGCCAGCAGACAGGGACTAGCGCGAAGCCAGCCCTTC. Translating it yields CASRQGLARSQPF. The chain couples TRBV25-1 to TRBJ2-1; 10 bases match TRBD2. The CDR3 covers 13 residues. Germline V gene sequence: CDR1 MGHDK, CDR2 SYGVNS. The full variable domain, with the rest looked up from reference TRBV25-1 and TRBJ2-1, is EADIYQTPRYLVIGTGKKITLECSQTMGHDKMYWYQQDPGMELHLIHYSYGVNSTEKGDLSSESTVSRIRTEHFPLTLESARPSHTSQYLCASRQGLARSQPFGPGTRLTVL.

The chain carries TRBV7-9 and TRBJ2-6; perhaps TRBD2 as D (6 bases). CDR3 length equals 15 residues. CDR1 SEHNR and CDR2 FQNEAQ come from the germline V gene (reference sequence). V was pared by 7 bases and J by 2 bases, with 12 bases between. The CDR3 region has the DNA TGTGCCAGCACCCGGGGGTCAACTGGGGCCAACGTCCTGACTTTC. Amino acid sequence: CASTRGSTGANVLTF.

Regarding this clonotype: This is likely a read error, given that the CDR3 carries no conserved phenylalanine or tryptophan at its end. It is unclear where the CDR3 begins or ends on the DNA, so no DNA is shown, and the CDR3 is as TCRdb lists it. This chain links TRBV2 with TRBJ1-1; the listed D gene, TRBD1, was not tested against the DNA. Germline values: CDR1 SNHLY, CDR2 FYNNEI. The CDR3 has 15 amino acids, counting both end residues. CDR3: CASGDGGTATTDVCS.

This clonotype was counted only a few times. The rearrangement links TRBV11-3 to TRBJ1-1, with a weak D call TRBD1 (6 bases). The V and J ends lost 0 bases and 2 bases respectively, with 16 bases between them. The germline V gene encodes CDR1 SGHNT and CDR2 YENEEA. The CDR3 has 17 residues. For the CDR3, the DNA is TGTGCCAGCAGCTTAGATCTGACACAGGGAGGAAACACTGAAGCTTTCTTT. This codes for CASSLDLTQGGNTEAFF.

The genes are TRBV2 and TRBJ1-5, with a weak D call TRBD1 (6 bases). Germline V gene lookup returns CDR1 SNHLY and CDR2 FYNNEI. The CDR3 is 15 amino acids. The ends were cut back, 8 bases at V and 16 bases at J, with 30 bases in the middle. Here the CDR3 reads CASGDGGTGTQSHHF. The CDR3 region has the DNA TGTGCCAGCGGGGACGGGGGCACAGGTACGCAGTCTCATCATTTT.

Comments on this clonotype: This is likely a read error, given that the CDR3 carries no conserved phenylalanine or tryptophan at its end. The DNA is left out, because the CDR3 cannot be placed on it with certainty; the CDR3 is given as TCRdb lists it. This rearrangement joins TRBV7-2 to TRBJ2-3; the D call of TRBD1 is as the table states it, not checked on the DNA. The CDR3 is 13 residues long, counting both termini. Looked up from germline, CDR1 is SGHTA and CDR2 is FQGNSA. CDR3: CASSVGGSSDTQY.

V and J are TRBV24-1 and TRBJ2-1; 8 nucleotides align to TRBD1. This CDR3 has 16 amino acids. Germline values: CDR1 KGHDR, CDR2 SFDVKD. Germline trimming cut 11 bases from V and 8 bases from J; bases unmatched to any gene: 19. The CDR3 DNA reads TGTGCCAGCAGCGATAAAAGAACAGGGGGGAGCGATGAGCAGTTCTTC. Residues: CASSDKRTGGSDEQFF.

This chain links TRBV2 with TRBJ1-2; D might be TRBD1 (5 bases). CDR1 SNHLY and CDR2 FYNNEI come from the germline V gene. The V end was cut by 7 bases, the J end by 5 bases, with 17 bases between. The CDR3 is made up of 14 amino acids. CDR3 amino acids: CASTAGGVGYGYTF. CDR3 nucleotides: TGTGCCAGCACGGCTGGGGGAGTAGGGTATGGCTACACCTTC. Complete variable domain (other parts from reference TRBV2 and TRBJ1-2): EPEVTQTPSHQVTQMGQEVILRCVPISNHLYFYWYRQILGQKVEFLVSFYNNEISEKSEIFDDQFSVERPDGSNFTLKIRSTKLEDSAMYFCASTAGGVGYGYTFGSGTRLTVV.

This chain's CDR3 is CASSEGGGHEQFF. The DNA of the CDR3 is TGTGCCAGCAGCGAGGGGGGGGGACATGAGCAGTTCTTC. The chain employs TRBV11-1 and TRBJ2-1; TRBD2 might be the D (7 bases). V dropped 5 bases and J dropped 8 bases, with 13 bases sitting between them. This CDR3 is 13 amino acids long. Germline values: CDR1 SGHAT, CDR2 FQDESV (reference sequence).

The V gene is TRBV2, the J gene TRBJ2-1, with D perhaps TRBD1 or TRBD2 (6 bases each). With the DNA end fitting TRBJ2-3 better, the J assignment may be wrong. CDR1 SNHLY and CDR2 FYNNEI come from the germline V gene. There are 13 residues in the CDR3. This chain's CDR3 is CASGVGGLGTQYF. For the CDR3, the DNA is TGTGCCAGCGGGGTCGGGGGCCTCGGGACGCAGTATTTT.

This clonotype was seen at least ten times. The chain uses TRBV11-3 and TRBJ2-3; D gene uncertain. Germline values: CDR1 SGHNT, CDR2 YENEEA. The V end was cut by 1 base, the J end by 5 bases, with 7 bases between. This CDR3 is 13 amino acids long. CDR3 sequence: CASSLAGGDTQYF. The DNA of the CDR3 is TGTGCCAGCAGCTTAGCGGGCGGAGATACGCAGTATTTT.

For this clonotype: A read error may account for a junction end that differs from germline. The genes are TRBV15 and TRBJ2-3, with D perhaps TRBD2 (7 bases). Per germline, CDR1 LNHNV and CDR2 YYDKDF (reference sequence). The CDR3 runs 14 residues. The CDR3 bases are TGCGGCACCAGCGGGGACGGGGGCACAGATACGCAGTACTTT. As protein: CGTSGDGGTDTQYF.

On this clonotype itself: At one boundary the junction diverges from the germline segment, which might be a read error. The chain joins TRBV7-9 to TRBJ2-3; D ambiguous. Germline CDR1 SEHNR, CDR2 FQNEAQ (reference sequence). The CDR3 runs 14 residues. CDR3 residues: CASSLASAAGATQF. The DNA for the CDR3 is TGTGCCAGCAGCTTAGCGTCGGCAGCTGGAGCTACGCAGTTT. Complete variable domain (other parts from reference TRBV7-9 and TRBJ2-3): DTGVSQNPRHKITKRGQNVTFRCDPISEHNRLYWYRQTLGQGPEFLTYFQNEAQLEKSRLLSDRFSAERPKGSFSTLEIQRTEQGDSAMYLCASSLASAAGATQFGPGTRLTVL.

As for this clonotype: At one end, the junction sequence differs from germline, possibly due to a read error. The chain has TRBV9 and TRBJ2-1; the match to TRBD1 covers 7 bases. CDR1 SGDLS and CDR2 YYNGEE come from the germline V gene. This CDR3 contains 15 residues. DNA of the CDR3: TGTGCCAGCAGCTCAGAGGGGGACAGCCGCAATCAGCAGTTCTTC. Translated: CASSSEGDSRNQQFF.

V usage is TRBV7-9 and J usage is TRBJ2-3, with D possibly being TRBD2 (6 bases). CDR3 length equals 15 residues. Germline CDR1 reads SEHNR; CDR2 reads FQNEAQ (reference sequence). Trimming took 6 bases from V and 15 from J, leaving 28 bases between them. The DNA of the CDR3 is TGTGCCAGCAGTCCGGGGCGGGGATCAGGCGAACCCCTCTATTTT. Translation: CASSPGRGSGEPLYF.

The chain has TRBV7-2 and TRBJ2-1; D remains ambiguous. The CDR3 sequence is 16 residues long. V was pared by 5 bases and J by 8 bases, with 22 bases between. Germline loops: CDR1 SGHTA, CDR2 FQGNSA. CDR3 bases: TGTGCCAGCAGCGATCAAAGAACCGAGGCGAGCGATGAGCAGTTCTTC. Protein product: CASSDQRTEASDEQFF.

The rearrangement links TRBV24-1 to TRBJ1-1; 7 nucleotides match TRBD1. After removal of 2 bases from V and 4 bases from J, the junction contained 9 bases not matched to a gene. This CDR3 is built from 16 residues. Germline V gene sequence: CDR1 KGHDR, CDR2 SFDVKD. Here the CDR3 reads CATSDSRQGCITEAFF. The CDR3, as DNA: TGTGCCACCAGTGATTCCCGACAGGGATGTATCACTGAAGCTTTCTTT.

This clonotype was seen a few times. V is TRBV29-1 and J is TRBJ1-2, with D possibly matching TRBD1 (5 bases). This CDR3 region has 11 residues. Looked up from germline, CDR1 is SQVTM and CDR2 is ANQGSEA. The V gene lost 4 bases and the J gene lost 2 bases, with 5 bases spanning the gap. The CDR3 reads CSVGQNYGYTF. In DNA form, the CDR3 reads TGCAGCGTTGGACAGAACTATGGCTACACCTTC.

The rearrangement joins TRBV24-1 to TRBJ1-4; D is undetermined. This CDR3 region has 17 residues. Germline assignment: CDR1 KGHDR and CDR2 SFDVKD. V lost 9 bases to trimming and J lost 4 bases, with 23 bases between them. CDR3 DNA: TGTGCCACCCCTCGGTGTTCAGGAGAACAAATTAATGAAAAACTGTTTTTT. It translates to CATPRCSGEQINEKLFF.

V and J are TRBV11-2 and TRBJ2-3; 8 nucleotides line up with TRBD1. The CDR3 covers 16 residues. V shed 5 bases and J 2 bases; nucleotides not matched to a gene: 9. The germline CDR1 and CDR2 sequences are SGHAT and FQNNGV. CDR3 residues: CASSPGQGHHTDTQYF. CDR3 in DNA: TGTGCCAGCAGCCCCGGACAGGGACATCACACAGATACGCAGTATTTT.

This clonotype was observed once. This chain joins TRBV7-9 and TRBJ1-1; 7 bases line up with TRBD1. Germline-derived CDR1 and CDR2 are SEHNR and FQNEAQ (reference sequence). V trimming: 3 bases; J trimming: 14 bases; junction bases outside the gene matches: 18. The CDR3 is made up of 15 amino acids. The CDR3 sequence: CASSFDLTGNTEEFF. CDR3 sequence (DNA): TGTGCCAGCAGCTTTGATCTGACAGGGAACACTGAAGAGTTCTTT.

In regard to this clonotype: It may be a read error: a sequence one base away is much more abundant. V and J are TRBV9 and TRBJ2-7, with no clear D. CDR1 SGDLS and CDR2 YYNGEE come from the germline V gene. The length of the CDR3 is 15 residues. V was cut by 0 bases and J by 10 bases, with 20 bases left in between. For the CDR3, the DNA is TGTGCCAGCAGCGTAGGGTCAGATACGCTGTATTTTCAGTACTTC. Protein: CASSVGSDTLYFQYF. Full variable domain (missing parts from reference TRBV9 and TRBJ2-7): DSGVTQTPKHLITATGQRVTLRCSPRSGDLSVYWYQQSLDQGLQFLIQYYNGEERAKGNILERFSAQQFPDLHSELNLSSLELGDSALYFCASSVGSDTLYFQYFGPGTRLTVT.

This sequence joins TRBV11-3 and TRBJ2-1, with D hard to call. Looked up from germline, CDR1 is SGHNT and CDR2 is YENEEA. Deletions cut 5 bases from V and 8 bases from J, with 22 bases between. This CDR3 region has 16 residues. The CDR3 nucleotides are TGTGCCAGCAGCCAAGAGGTGAGAAACGGTCAGGATGAGCAGTTCTTC. Its protein product is CASSQEVRNGQDEQFF.

For this clonotype: One junction end does not reproduce the germline sequence, and a read error may be involved. The chain couples TRBV7-2 to TRBJ2-5, with D possibly TRBD2 on 6 matching bases. The germline V gene has CDR1 SGHTA and CDR2 FQGNSA. The CDR3 extends over 14 amino acids. CDR3 region: CAYGLAADQETQYF. The CDR3 DNA reads as TGTGCCTACGGCTTAGCGGCGGACCAGGAGACCCAGTACTTC.

On this clonotype: An end of the junction does not agree with germline; a read error may underlie this. The rearrangement uses TRBV7-9 and TRBJ2-5; TRBD2 aligns across 9 bases. The germline V gene encodes CDR1 SEHNR and CDR2 FQNEAQ (reference sequence). The CDR3 consists of 14 residues. In DNA, the CDR3 is TGTGCCACCAGCATGGAAAGAAGCGGGGGGACCGATGACTTC. It specifies CATSMERSGGTDDF.

Comment on this clonotype: The CDR3 carries no conserved terminal phenylalanine or tryptophan, so it likely arises from a read error. The DNA is left out, because the CDR3 cannot be placed on it with certainty; the CDR3 is given as TCRdb lists it. This chain uses TRBV7-8 with TRBJ2-3. Germline V gene lookup returns CDR1 SGHVS and CDR2 FQNEAQ. The CDR3 spans 12 amino acids, including both terminal residues. CDR3 loop: CASSLGSGPDKL.